This TCR beta chain was identified in a study of OX40 agonist ivuxolimab in advanced cancers. Overall study findings and caveats: Both CD4+ and CD8+ T cell populations in blood had undergone clonal expansion by week 6 at 0.1 to 3.0 mg/kg. There were, on average, more expanded clones in CD8+ T cells than in CD4+.

Concerning this clone: The antigen is unknown.

Here immunoSEQ multiplex PCR was the method, and the copy in TCRdb shows in-frame clones only, minus some. This sample has some 83,000 clones; about four fifths occur once, and the top ten carry 6.5% to 8%. V lost 5 bases and J lost 10; bases outside the gene matches: 12. Germline assignment: CDR1 SGHNT and CDR2 YENEEA. The CDR3 has 15 amino acids. Sequences were derived from CD4+ or CD8+ T cells sorted from blood, sampled in a trial of the OX40 agonist ivuxolimab. The V call is TRBV11-3, the J call TRBJ2-1; 9 bases are a match to TRBD1. This sequence was found in an adult with an advanced solid tumor such as melanoma, head and neck, liver or kidney cancer. The CDR3 region has the DNA TGTGCCAGCAGCCTCCAGGCTGGACAGGGGTGGGAGCAGTTCTTC. This codes for CASSLQAGQGWEQFF.